The clone carrying this T cell receptor beta chain was seen a single time. V lost 1 base to trimming and J lost 3 bases, with 10 bases between them. CDR1 SGHVS and CDR2 FNYEAQ come from the germline V gene. This CDR3 contains 15 residues. The sample is drawn from a study of blood T cell repertoires in COVID-19. Whole-study context: Acute and convalescent COVID-19 samples came from the United States, Italy and Spain. The cDNA or gDNA used as material had been derived from T cells, B-cell-depleted T cells, or PBMCs.

In the authors' methods: Estimation of nucleated cell counts was performed using reference gene primer amplification. Clones were read by immunoSEQ multiplex PCR, and TCRdb kept only the in-frame ones, dropping some. V, J and clone size reflect that table, while D and trimming were determined from the DNA. The table shows about 200,000 clones, with over 70% occurring only once. V is TRBV7-6 and J is TRBJ2-1; D is unclear. Material: peripheral blood. The sequence was collected from a man aged 55-75 years with acute or convalescent COVID-19. The DNA of the CDR3 is TGTGCCAGCAGCTTAGATGAGTCTAGCTACAATGAGCAGTTCTTC. Amino acid sequence: CASSLDESSYNEQFF.